This T cell receptor beta chain was profiled in a study of OX40 agonist ivuxolimab in advanced cancers. About the investigation overall: Ivuxolimab was a fully human IgG2 agonistic monoclonal antibody targeting the costimulatory receptor OX40 (CD134). Prior anti-PD-1, anti-PD-L1 or anti-CTLA-4 therapy was permitted, and checkpoint inhibitors had been received by about 44% of dose-escalation patients. Peripheral TCRbeta sequencing was intended to test whether TCR sequence diversity was altered and clonal T-cell expansion was caused by ivuxolimab. Partial responses occurred in three dose-escalation patients, of whom one had hepatocellular carcinoma and two had cutaneous melanoma. The monotherapy dose-escalation portion (N of about 49 patients) of the phase I ivuxolimab trial is reported in the paper. Among the approximately 50 dose-escalation patients, about 19 had hepatocellular carcinoma, around 15 melanoma, 9 renal cell carcinoma and 9 head and neck cancer. Intravenous ivuxolimab was administered to patients every 2 weeks at six dose levels: 0.01, 0.1, 0.3, 1.5, 3 and 10 mg/kg. The dose-escalation cohort was around 84% male with a mean age of about 60 years, ranging from about 20 to 85.

Genomic DNA was isolated from the sorted cells so that the TCRbeta CDR3 region could be sequenced. The immunoSEQ Assay was used for sequencing of TCRbeta CDR3 regions. As stored in TCRdb, this immuneACCESS dataset retains in-frame rearrangements with V and J assigned. A fraction of the clones does not appear; measured against another copy, unresolved V genes explain less than half of the discrepancy, and the remainder lacks a known reason. The sample table records approximately 160,000 clones; around 94% of these occur just once. The ten largest clones take up about 0.31% of the sample. A remark on this clone: Its antigen is still unknown. No qualities accompany the bases; no much larger clone lies one base away.

Summary of the overall study and its limitations: After ivuxolimab, more expanded clones were found on average in CD8+ T cells than in CD4+ T cells. At doses of 0.1 to 3.0 mg/kg, clonal expansion of both CD4+ and CD8+ blood T cells was observed from baseline to week 6. In the 0.1-3.0 mg/kg groups, partial responders had among the lowest normalized peripheral clonal expansion, particularly in CD8+ T cells. Antigen specificity was not determined for the clonally expanded peripheral T cells. Low levels of normalized T-cell clonal expansion were also shown by some nonresponding patients.

Patients with a history of autoimmune disease or receiving systemic immunosuppression were excluded from the trial. Peripheral blood for TCR sequencing was collected from all dose cohorts at baseline, on cycle 4 day 1, and on cycle 7 day 1. Samples came from an open-label, multicenter, first-in-human phase I dose-escalation trial of ivuxolimab. Adults with locally advanced or metastatic melanoma, renal cell, hepatocellular, or head and neck squamous cell carcinoma were enrolled in the trial. Before TCR sequencing, CD4+ and CD8+ T cells were separately sorted from peripheral blood. V trim: 4 bases; J trim: 5 bases; unmatched bases: 18. From cysteine to phenylalanine, the CDR3 is 18 amino acids long. Just the 54-base CDR3 DNA is kept, in frame starting at base 1. From a lookup of the germline V gene, CDR1 and CDR2 are SGHDT and YYEEEE.

This TCR derives from an adult with an advanced solid tumor such as melanoma, head and neck, liver or kidney cancer. Source: CD4+ or CD8+ T cells sorted from blood, taken in a trial of the OX40 agonist ivuxolimab. In this chain, TRBV5-6 is recombined with TRBJ2-5; 9 nucleotides in the junction match TRBD2. The DNA sequence follows: TGTGCCAGCAGCCCGCGGGGGGCGAGCGGGGGGCCCCGGGAGACCCAGTACTTC. This encodes CASSPRGASGGPRETQYF.